This T cell receptor (beta chain) was sequenced during a study of regulatory T cells in long-lasting Graves disease. Looking at the study overall: Over 5 years on antithyroid drugs plus positive TSH receptor antibodies marked Graves' disease as persistent.

Arm-PCR of CDR3 regions and iRepertoire HTBI primers were used to build TCR beta libraries. TCRdb re-analysed the multiplex PCR reads in MiXCR, keeping a single row per CDR3 protein. The sample has hundreds of thousands of distinct CDR3 sequences; around 20% are singletons. This clonotype has a count of ten or more. The time point was: persistent/refractory GD, antithyroid drugs over 5 years with positive TRAb. Researchers made the TCR library from RNA that was extracted from PBMCs. This CDR3 is 17 amino acids long. Germline CDR1 and CDR2: SGHTA and FQGTGA. The V and J ends lost 5 bases and 4 bases, in that order; junction bases with no gene match: 13.

The source material was peripheral blood mononuclear cells (PBMCs), sampled when the disease was refractory, from a patient treated with antithyroid drugs. The gene calls are TRBV7-3 and TRBJ2-7; TRBD2 matches at 11 bases. This TCR was sampled from a female donor with Graves disease. CDR3 residues: CASSQMFPVAGGYEQYF. As DNA, the CDR3 is TGTGCCAGCAGCCAGATGTTTCCTGTAGCGGGAGGGTACGAGCAGTACTTC.